The rows below give T cell receptor beta chains drawn from one sample of a study of blood T cell repertoires in COVID-19. The table came from immunoSEQ multiplex PCR; TCRdb's copy has only in-frame clones and leaves some out. The sample holds roughly 66,000 clones, around 90% seen once. Sequencing input: peripheral blood. The receptors were gathered from a human donor in a cohort sampled during active COVID-19. Each CDR3 is given with its conserved first and last residue. A D gene is named only where the DNA matches it firmly. For some rows the clone size is stated as once, few or many, or as a class when expanded; others skip it.

V: TRBV9
size: NA
J: TRBJ2-2
D: TRBD2
CDR3: CASSARGGKVTGELFF
DNA: TGTGCCAGCAGCGCAAGGGGAGGGAAAGTAACCGGGGAGCTGTTTTTT

V: TRBV9
size: NA
J: TRBJ2-3
D: NA
CDR3: CASSVTSQADTQYF
DNA: TGTGCCAGCAGCGTCACAAGTCAGGCAGATACGCAGTATTTT

V: TRBV18
size: once
J: TRBJ2-3
D: NA
CDR3: CASSLREGTDTQYF
DNA: TGTGCCAGCTCTCTTAGGGAGGGCACAGATACGCAGTATTTT

V: TRBV11-2
size: NA
J: TRBJ2-1
D: TRBD2
CDR3: CASSPPWSLAGSYNEQFF
DNA: TGTGCCAGCAGCCCGCCGTGGTCACTAGCGGGCTCCTACAATGAGCAGTTCTTC

V: TRBV9
size: NA
J: TRBJ2-7
D: TRBD1
CDR3: CASSVEDRGSYEQYF
DNA: TGTGCCAGCAGCGTTGAGGACAGGGGCTCCTACGAGCAGTACTTC

V: TRBV7-4
size: NA
J: TRBJ2-1
D: TRBD2
CDR3: CASSSRLAVVEQFF
DNA: TGTGCCAGCAGCTCCCGCCTAGCGGTGGTTGAGCAGTTCTTC

V: TRBV6-5
size: once
J: TRBJ1-5
D: TRBD1
CDR3: CASSFLQGANQPQHF
DNA: TGTGCCAGCAGTTTCTTACAGGGGGCCAATCAGCCCCAGCATTTT

V: TRBV28
size: NA
J: TRBJ2-2
D: NA
CDR3: CASRRLTGSGGELFF
DNA: TGTGCCAGCCGACGTCTAACAGGGTCTGGCGGGGAGCTGTTTTTT

V: TRBV5-1
size: NA
J: TRBJ1-3
D: NA
CDR3: CASSGASGHGNTIYF
DNA: TGCGCCAGCAGCGGGGCGTCAGGGCACGGAAACACCATATATTTT

V: TRBV5-1
size: NA
J: TRBJ2-2
D: NA
CDR3: CASSLVAHKKTGELFF
DNA: TGCGCCAGCAGCTTGGTCGCGCATAAAAAAACCGGGGAGCTGTTTTTT

V: TRBV5-4
size: once
J: TRBJ2-2
D: NA
CDR3: CASSPKNTGELFF
DNA: TGTGCCAGCAGCCCTAAGAACACCGGGGAGCTGTTTTTT

V: TRBV9
size: NA
J: TRBJ2-1
D: NA
CDR3: CASSVGRDIYNEQFF
DNA: TGTGCCAGCAGCGTGGGCCGGGACATCTACAATGAGCAGTTCTTC

V: TRBV3-1/TRBV3-2
size: NA
J: TRBJ2-5
D: TRBD2
CDR3: CASSPRLAGGGETQYF
DNA: TGTGCCAGCAGCCCCCGGCTAGCGGGAGGCGGAGAGACCCAGTACTTC

V: TRBV7-2
size: NA
J: TRBJ2-2
D: NA
CDR3: CASSPMRRTGELFF
DNA: TGTGCCAGCAGCCCCATGAGGAGGACCGGGGAGCTGTTTTTT

V: TRBV27
size: NA
J: TRBJ1-2
D: NA
CDR3: CASSLGGQWAKDYGYTF
DNA: TGTGCCAGCAGTTTGGGAGGGCAGTGGGCTAAAGACTATGGCTACACCTTC

V: TRBV2
size: NA
J: TRBJ2-5
D: NA
CDR3: CASSLVETQYF
DNA: TGTGCCAGCAGCTTAGTAGAGACCCAGTACTTC

V: TRBV3-1/TRBV3-2
size: NA
J: TRBJ2-5
D: NA
CDR3: CASSQDTRQETQYF
DNA: TGTGCCAGCAGCCAAGATACACGCCAAGAGACCCAGTACTTC

V: TRBV24-1
size: NA
J: TRBJ1-6
D: NA
CDR3: CATSPDSNSPLHF
DNA: TGTGCCACCAGCCCGGACAGTAATTCACCCCTCCACTTT

V: TRBV24-1
size: NA
J: TRBJ1-1
D: NA
CDR3: CATSDFTGITEAFF
DNA: TGTGCCACCAGTGATTTCACAGGGATCACTGAAGCTTTCTTT

V: TRBV19
size: NA
J: TRBJ1-2
D: NA
CDR3: CASSIGRERGYTF
DNA: TGTGCCAGTAGTATTGGCAGGGAACGTGGCTACACCTTC

V: TRBV10-3
size: NA
J: TRBJ2-7
D: TRBD1
CDR3: CAISETGENSYEQYF
DNA: TGTGCCATCAGTGAGACAGGGGAGAACTCCTACGAGCAGTACTTC

V: TRBV19
size: NA
J: TRBJ2-3
D: NA
CDR3: CASSMNLGGDPHTDTQYF
DNA: TGTGCCAGTAGTATGAATCTAGGGGGGGACCCCCACACAGATACGCAGTATTTT

V: TRBV7-9
size: NA
J: TRBJ2-1
D: TRBD2
CDR3: CASSPTGTSGNEQFF
DNA: TGTGCCAGCAGCCCCACCGGGACTAGCGGAAATGAGCAGTTCTTC

V: TRBV6-5
size: once
J: TRBJ2-3
D: TRBD2
CDR3: CASSPSSGGDTQYF
DNA: TGTGCCAGCAGTCCTTCCAGCGGGGGTGATACGCAGTATTTT

V: TRBV18
size: NA
J: TRBJ1-1
D: TRBD1
CDR3: CASSRTTGQGNTEAFF
DNA: TGTGCCAGCTCACGGACCACCGGACAGGGGAACACTGAAGCTTTCTTT

V: TRBV28
size: NA
J: TRBJ1-6
D: TRBD1
CDR3: CASSLSALSRDSRSYNSPLHF
DNA: TGTGCCAGCAGTTTATCAGCTCTATCGCGGGACAGCCGCTCCTATAATTCACCCCTCCACTTT

V: TRBV2
size: once
J: TRBJ1-1
D: NA
CDR3: CASRERAANTEAFF
DNA: TGTGCCAGCCGCGAGAGGGCCGCGAACACTGAAGCTTTCTTT

V: TRBV7-8
size: NA
J: TRBJ2-3
D: NA
CDR3: CASSIKGSQYF
DNA: TGTGCCAGCAGCATAAAGGGGTCGCAGTATTTT

V: TRBV30
size: NA
J: TRBJ2-3
D: NA
CDR3: CAWNRGDTDTQYF
DNA: TGTGCCTGGAACCGGGGAGATACAGATACGCAGTATTTT

V: TRBV5-4
size: few
J: TRBJ1-1
D: TRBD1
CDR3: CASSRGQGNTEAFF
DNA: TGTGCCAGCAGCCGGGGACAGGGGAACACTGAAGCTTTCTTT

V: TRBV2
size: few
J: TRBJ1-6
D: TRBD1
CDR3: CASSPRQGASPLHF
DNA: TGTGCCAGCAGCCCGCGACAGGGAGCATCACCCCTCCACTTT

V: TRBV20-1
size: NA
J: TRBJ2-7
D: NA
CDR3: CSASIDYYEQYF
DNA: TGCAGTGCTAGTATTGACTACTACGAGCAGTACTTC

V: TRBV7-9
size: NA
J: TRBJ1-2
D: NA
CDR3: CASSLGVVGPYGYTF
DNA: TGTGCCAGCAGCTTAGGAGTCGTGGGGCCCTATGGCTACACCTTC

V: TRBV5-6
size: NA
J: TRBJ1-5
D: TRBD1
CDR3: CASSLETGGSANQPQHF
DNA: TGTGCCAGCAGCCTAGAGACAGGGGGAAGTGCCAATCAGCCCCAGCATTTT

V: TRBV4-1
size: NA
J: TRBJ1-5
D: TRBD1
CDR3: CASSQTGGNQPQHF
DNA: TGCGCCAGCAGCCAAACAGGGGGAAATCAGCCCCAGCATTTT

V: TRBV3-1/TRBV3-2
size: NA
J: TRBJ2-6
D: TRBD1
CDR3: CASRTQGLSGANVLTF
DNA: TGTGCCAGCAGAACACAGGGGCTCTCTGGGGCCAACGTCCTGACTTTC

V: TRBV6-1
size: NA
J: TRBJ1-2
D: TRBD1
CDR3: CASSETTGRDYGYTF
DNA: TGTGCCAGCAGTGAGACGACAGGGCGAGACTATGGCTACACCTTC

V: TRBV6-5
size: once
J: TRBJ2-7
D: NA
CDR3: CASRRQHSYEQYF
DNA: TGTGCCAGCAGACGACAGCACTCCTACGAGCAGTACTTC

V: TRBV19
size: NA
J: TRBJ1-5
D: NA
CDR3: CASSIAYLSRVDNQPQHF
DNA: TGTGCCAGTAGTATTGCTTACTTGTCCAGGGTGGACAATCAGCCCCAGCATTTT

V: TRBV29-1
size: NA
J: TRBJ2-7
D: NA
CDR3: CSAVESYEQYF
DNA: TGCAGCGCCGTCGAGTCCTACGAGCAGTACTTC

V: TRBV11-2
size: NA
J: TRBJ2-3
D: TRBD2
CDR3: CASSLVPSGGRTDTQYF
DNA: TGTGCCAGCAGCTTAGTACCTAGCGGGGGCCGCACAGATACGCAGTATTTT

V: TRBV7-7
size: NA
J: TRBJ1-3
D: TRBD1
CDR3: CASSLVDRGLVSTIYF
DNA: TGTGCTAGCAGCTTAGTGGACAGGGGGCTCGTCTCCACCATATATTTT

V: TRBV25-1
size: NA
J: TRBJ1-6
D: NA
CDR3: CASSVAGDSPLHF
DNA: TGTGCCAGCAGTGTGGCAGGGGATTCACCCCTCCACTTT

V: TRBV3-1/TRBV3-2
size: NA
J: TRBJ2-2
D: TRBD2
CDR3: CASSLGLAEHTGELFF
DNA: TGTGCCAGCAGCTTGGGACTAGCGGAACACACCGGGGAGCTGTTTTTT

V: TRBV6-5
size: NA
J: TRBJ1-4
D: NA
CDR3: CASSYSVRAREKLFF
DNA: TGTGCCAGCAGTTACTCCGTCAGGGCAAGGGAAAAACTGTTTTTT

V: TRBV7-2
size: NA
J: TRBJ2-3
D: TRBD2
CDR3: CASSFRPSGSTDTQYF
DNA: TGTGCCAGCAGCTTCCGACCTAGCGGGAGTACGGATACGCAGTATTTT

V: TRBV3-1/TRBV3-2
size: NA
J: TRBJ1-1
D: NA
CDR3: CASSQVGGTNTEAFF
DNA: TGTGCCAGCAGCCAGGTTGGAGGGACTAACACTGAAGCTTTCTTT

V: TRBV28
size: once
J: TRBJ1-1
D: NA
CDR3: CASSSGTRSGGTEAFF
DNA: TGTGCCAGCAGTTCCGGGACTCGAAGCGGGGGGACTGAAGCTTTCTTT

V: TRBV6-1
size: NA
J: TRBJ2-7
D: NA
CDR3: CASSEEGLTSYEQYF
DNA: TGTGCCAGCAGTGAAGAGGGACTGACTTCCTACGAGCAGTACTTC

V: TRBV12-3/TRBV12-4
size: once
J: TRBJ2-5
D: NA
CDR3: CASRGTGVETQYF
DNA: TGTGCCAGCAGAGGAACGGGGGTAGAGACCCAGTACTTC

V: TRBV24-1
size: NA
J: TRBJ2-3
D: NA
CDR3: CATSETGLTDTQYF
DNA: TGTGCCACCAGTGAAACAGGGCTGACAGATACGCAGTATTTT

V: TRBV7-9
size: NA
J: TRBJ1-4
D: NA
CDR3: CASQHHQGDEKLFF
DNA: TGTGCCAGCCAACACCACCAGGGCGACGAAAAACTGTTTTTT

V: TRBV18
size: NA
J: TRBJ2-5
D: TRBD1
CDR3: CASSSGQEETQYF
DNA: TGTGCCAGCTCATCCGGACAGGAAGAGACCCAGTACTTC

V: TRBV5-4
size: NA
J: TRBJ1-2
D: NA
CDR3: CASSLAVGRAVGGYTF
DNA: TGTGCCAGCAGCTTGGCGGTAGGCAGGGCGGTAGGCGGCTACACCTTC

V: TRBV7-9
size: NA
J: TRBJ1-3
D: TRBD1
CDR3: CASSWGQLSGNTIYF
DNA: TGTGCCAGCAGCTGGGGACAGCTCTCTGGAAACACCATATATTTT